These 27 T cell receptor beta chains were all obtained from the same sample, sequenced in a study of blood T cell repertoires in COVID-19. Only in-frame clones appear in the TCRdb table, and some are missing; sequencing was by immunoSEQ multiplex PCR. The profile covers around 130,000 clones, with 88% appearing a single time and approximately 2.3% taken by the ten largest. Material for sequencing was peripheral blood. The receptors stem from a man in his 70s with active COVID-19.

This clone was recorded only once. The chain is built from TRBV29-1 and TRBJ2-3; maybe TRBD2 (6 bases). The CDR3 runs 16 residues. V lost 7 bases and J 2 bases, leaving 22 bases between the germline ends. CDR1 and CDR2 from the germline V gene are SQVTM and ANQGSEA. The CDR3 region is CSAGRWWRGDTDTQYF. DNA for the CDR3: TGCAGCGCCGGAAGGTGGTGGCGGGGAGACACAGATACGCAGTATTTT.

CDR3 loop: CASSPVAGGEYNEQFF. CDR3 nucleotide sequence: TGCGCCAGCAGCCCCGTAGCGGGAGGAGAGTACAATGAGCAGTTCTTC. This chain links TRBV4-3 with TRBJ2-1; the match to TRBD2 covers 10 bases. CDR1 and CDR2 (germline): LGHNA, YSLEER. The CDR3 sequence is 16 residues long. V was pared by 4 bases and J by 4 bases, with 7 bases of the junction left unmatched.

This clone was detected only a few times. This chain uses TRBV28 with TRBJ1-5; D not certain. CDR3 length: 14 amino acids. Trimming pared 3 bases from V and 7 bases from J, leaving 13 bases between. Germline assignment: CDR1 MDHEN and CDR2 SYDVKM. CDR3 residues: CASSFSQAGQPQHF. CDR3 coding DNA: TGTGCCAGCAGTTTTAGTCAGGCTGGACAGCCCCAGCATTTT. Using reference TRBV28 and TRBJ1-5 for the parts outside the CDR3, the full variable domain is DVKVTQSSRYLVKRTGEKVFLECVQDMDHENMFWYRQDPGLGLRLIYFSYDVKMKEKGDIPEGYSVSREKKERFSLILESASTNQTSMYLCASSFSQAGQPQHFGDGTRLSIL.

V gene TRBV11-3 combines with J gene TRBJ2-3; possibly TRBD2 for D (7 bases). CDR3 size: 15 residues. CDR1 is SGHNT and CDR2 is YENEEA in the germline V gene. With 5 bases removed from V and 2 bases from J, the gap between germline ends came to 14 bases. DNA for the CDR3: TGTGCCAGCAGCCCCGGGGGGCGGGACACAGATACGCAGTATTTT. This gives the protein CASSPGGRDTDTQYF.

The chain has TRBV7-2 and TRBJ2-5; TRBD1 agrees at 11 bases. CDR3 size: 16 residues. Germline V CDR1 and CDR2: SGHTA, FQGNSA. Trimming cost V 4 bases and J 4 bases; bases outside gene matches: 8. In nucleotides, the CDR3 is TGTGCCAGCAGCTCAAGGACAGGGGGCACCTTAGAGACCCAGTACTTC. Translated, it gives CASSSRTGGTLETQYF.

The J gene is TRBJ2-1, the V gene TRBV27; 8 bases match TRBD2. Germline V gene sequence: CDR1 MNHEY, CDR2 SMNVEV (reference sequence). The CDR3 sequence is 14 residues long. V shed 4 bases and J 4 bases; nucleotides not matched to a gene: 3. CDR3 nucleotides: TGTGCCAGCAGTTCCGGGAGGGCGTACAATGAGCAGTTCTTC. Amino acids: CASSSGRAYNEQFF.

The chain has TRBV21-1 and TRBJ2-1; TRBD2, the D gene given by the table, was not confirmed from the DNA. TRBV21-1 is recorded as a pseudogene. The CDR3 has 21 residues. This CDR3 is CASSKALSRTSGPRQYNEQFF. The DNA for the CDR3 is TGTGCCAGCAGCAAAGCGCTTAGCCGGACTTCCGGCCCCCGTCAATACAATGAGCAGTTCTTC.

The chain employs TRBV27 and TRBJ2-1; 11 bases are shared with TRBD2. The CDR3 sequence is 19 residues long. The V and J ends lost 3 bases and 2 bases, in that order; junction bases with no gene match: 12. Germline V gene data show CDR1 as MNHEY and CDR2 as SMNVEV (reference sequence). The CDR3 protein is CASSFRALTSGGPYNEQFF. Here the CDR3 DNA reads TGTGCCAGCAGTTTTAGGGCGCTAACTAGCGGGGGACCCTACAATGAGCAGTTCTTC.

The chain combines TRBV9 with TRBJ1-2; no definite D call. This CDR3 spans 13 amino acids. Between the trimmed V and J ends, which lost 0 bases and 4 bases, there was a span of 7 bases. From germline, CDR1 is SGDLS and CDR2 YYNGEE. CDR3 amino acids: CASSVVGRYGYTF. CDR3 DNA sequence: TGTGCCAGCAGCGTAGTGGGCCGCTATGGCTACACCTTC.

The rearrangement links TRBV19 to TRBJ2-1; 11 bases are shared with TRBD2. The trim removed 6 bases at V and 4 bases at J, leaving 8 bases unmatched. The CDR3 has 16 residues. Germline CDR1 reads LNHDA; CDR2 reads SQIVND (reference sequence). The CDR3 region has the DNA TGTGCCAGTAGACCCGGGACTAGCGGAAGATACAATGAGCAGTTCTTC. Its translation is CASRPGTSGRYNEQFF.

This clone was seen more than once but under ten times. The chain has TRBV28 and TRBJ2-7; no reliable D call. Trimming removed 3 bases at V and 0 bases at J, with 12 bases between. The germline gives CDR1 MDHEN, CDR2 SYDVKM. This CDR3 spans 15 amino acids. In nucleotides, the CDR3 is TGTGCCAGCAGTTTCGTGGGTTCTAGCTCCTACGAGCAGTACTTC. Its protein product is CASSFVGSSSYEQYF. Together with reference TRBV28 and TRBJ2-7, the CDR3 gives the full variable domain: DVKVTQSSRYLVKRTGEKVFLECVQDMDHENMFWYRQDPGLGLRLIYFSYDVKMKEKGDIPEGYSVSREKKERFSLILESASTNQTSMYLCASSFVGSSSYEQYFGPGTRLTVT.

This clone was counted a few times. This chain uses TRBV7-8 with TRBJ1-2; no definite D call. The CDR3 is 15 residues long. CDR1 is SGHVS, CDR2 FQNEAQ, per germline. V was trimmed by 1 base and J by 4 bases, leaving 13 bases between them. The CDR3, as DNA: TGTGCCAGCAGCTTAGGCCGGAGGGAGGCCTATGGCTACACCTTC. Translating it yields CASSLGRREAYGYTF.

The CDR3 region has the DNA TGTGCCTGGGGACAGGGGGCGGATGAGCAGTTCTTC. As protein: CAWGQGADEQFF. This sequence joins TRBV30 and TRBJ2-1; 11 bases agree with TRBD1. The CDR3 runs to 12 residues. The germline CDR1 and CDR2 sequences are GTSNPN and SVGIG (reference sequence). V gave up 5 bases and J gave up 8 bases; unmatched junction bases: 2.

The rearrangement links TRBV11-2 to TRBJ2-1; D unresolved. Trimming stripped 2 bases from V and 6 bases from J, with 11 bases between. This CDR3 is 14 amino acids long. Looked up from germline, CDR1 is SGHAT and CDR2 is FQNNGV. CDR3 nucleotides: TGTGCCAGCAGCTTATGGGCAGTTGGCAATGAGCAGTTCTTC. Translating it yields CASSLWAVGNEQFF. The full variable domain, in which reference TRBV11-2 and TRBJ2-1 provide the parts outside the CDR3, is EAGVAQSPRYKIIEKRQSVAFWCNPISGHATLYWYQQILGQGPKLLIQFQNNGVVDDSQLPKDRFSAERLKGVDSTLKIQPAKLEDSAVYLCASSLWAVGNEQFFGPGTRLTVL.

The V and J genes are TRBV27 and TRBJ2-1; TRBD2 aligns across 8 bases. The CDR3 consists of 18 residues. The germline CDR1 and CDR2 sequences are MNHEY and SMNVEV (reference sequence). V was pared by 4 bases and J by 5 bases, with 16 bases of the junction left unmatched. The CDR3 DNA follows: TGTGCCAGCAGTTCCTTAAGTCTGACTAGCGTTGATAACAATGAGCAGTTCTTC. It is translated as CASSSLSLTSVDNNEQFF.

A remark on this clone: In the same sample, other DNA sequences code for this CDR3. The rearrangement links TRBV5-1 to TRBJ2-1, with 13 bases aligning to TRBD2. Germline lookup yields CDR1 SGHRS and CDR2 YFSETQ. V was pared by 5 bases and J by 0 bases, with 2 bases of the junction left unmatched. This CDR3 contains 16 residues. The CDR3 here is CASSWTSGSSYNEQFF. CDR3 DNA sequence: TGCGCCAGCAGTTGGACTAGCGGGAGCTCCTACAATGAGCAGTTCTTC.

This rearrangement joins TRBV18 to TRBJ1-1, with 10 bases fitting TRBD1. V gave up 2 bases and J gave up 4 bases; unmatched junction bases: 1. Germline assignment: CDR1 KGHSH and CDR2 LQKENI. The CDR3 sequence is 14 residues long. CDR3 amino acids: CASSPGTGATEAFF. CDR3 nucleotides: TGTGCCAGCTCACCAGGGACAGGGGCCACTGAAGCTTTCTTT.

V usage is TRBV28 and J usage is TRBJ2-1; possible D gene TRBD2, 8 bases. V was clipped by 4 bases and J by 8 bases, with 18 bases between them. The CDR3 totals 15 residues. Germline CDR1 and CDR2: MDHEN and SYDVKM. The CDR3 region is CASSSQGGLVHEQFF. CDR3 coding DNA: TGTGCCAGCAGTTCCCAGGGGGGACTAGTCCATGAGCAGTTCTTC.

V is TRBV7-6 and J is TRBJ2-1; TRBD2 might be the D (6 bases). Trimming cost V 3 bases and J 0 bases, with 12 bases left between them. The CDR3 is 16 amino acids. Germline-derived CDR1 and CDR2 are SGHVS and FNYEAQ. The chain's CDR3 is CASSFRGGSSYNEQFF. In DNA form, the CDR3 reads TGTGCCAGCAGCTTTCGTGGGGGGAGCTCCTACAATGAGCAGTTCTTC.

The chain combines TRBV19 with TRBJ2-1; TRBD2 matches at 10 bases. The CDR3 extends over 15 amino acids. Germline trimming cut 8 bases from V and 7 bases from J; bases unmatched to any gene: 11. Germline-derived CDR1 and CDR2 are LNHDA and SQIVND (reference sequence). The CDR3 DNA is TGTGCCAGTTCTCCCAGGGGACTAGCGTTTAATGAGCAGTTCTTC. Its protein product is CASSPRGLAFNEQFF. Full variable domain (outside the CDR3, taken from reference TRBV19 and TRBJ2-1): DGGITQSPKYLFRKEGQNVTLSCEQNLNHDAMYWYRQDPGQGLRLIYYSQIVNDFQKGDIAEGYSVSREKKESFPLTVTSAQKNPTAFYLCASSPRGLAFNEQFFGPGTRLTVL.

The V and J genes are TRBV7-6 and TRBJ2-3, with TRBD1 matching over 10 bases. The CDR3 totals 15 residues. After removal of 6 bases from V and 4 bases from J, the junction contained 7 bases not matched to a gene. Germline V gene lookup returns CDR1 SGHVS and CDR2 FNYEAQ. DNA for the CDR3: TGTGCCAGCAGAATAGGGGACAGGGGTTCAGATACGCAGTATTTT. Translation gives CASRIGDRGSDTQYF.

This sequence joins TRBV6-5 and TRBJ1-4; 9 positions agree with TRBD1. Germline V gives CDR1 MNHEY, CDR2 SVGAGI. The CDR3 totals 15 residues. Losses at the gene ends were 5 bases for V and 6 bases for J; bases not matched to a gene: 7. The DNA for the CDR3 is TGTGCCAGCAGTCGAGCCGGGACAGGGCATGAAAAACTGTTTTTT. It specifies CASSRAGTGHEKLFF.

This sequence joins TRBV5-1 and TRBJ2-5; a possible D gene is TRBD1 (5 bases). The length of the CDR3 is 14 residues. V gave up 1 base and J gave up 5 bases, with 12 bases separating them. CDR1 and CDR2 (germline): SGHRS, YFSETQ. The CDR3 DNA follows: TGCGCCAGCAGCTTGACAGGCCTGAGGGAGACCCAGTACTTC. Translated, it gives CASSLTGLRETQYF.

The chain combines TRBV28 with TRBJ1-3; D call uncertain. This CDR3 has 14 residues. The V and J ends lost 3 bases and 0 bases respectively, with 6 bases between them. Germline V lookup: CDR1 MDHEN, CDR2 SYDVKM. The CDR3: CASSLKLSGNTIYF. The CDR3 DNA sequence: TGTGCCAGCAGTTTGAAGCTCTCTGGAAACACCATATATTTT.

The V gene is TRBV28, the J gene TRBJ2-1; maybe TRBD2 (6 bases). V lost 6 bases and J lost 7, with 16 bases in between. The CDR3 has 14 amino acids. Germline assignment: CDR1 MDHEN and CDR2 SYDVKM. The CDR3 loop reads CASRDGGDRNEQFF. The CDR3 nucleotides are TGTGCCAGCAGAGACGGCGGGGATAGAAATGAGCAGTTCTTC.

The rearrangement links TRBV5-1 to TRBJ2-2; 8 nucleotides agree with TRBD2. Germline values: CDR1 SGHRS, CDR2 YFSETQ. The CDR3 runs to 14 residues. After removal of 3 bases from V and 2 bases from J, the junction contained 0 bases not matched to a gene. DNA for the CDR3: TGCGCCAGCAGCTGGACTAGCAACACCGGGGAGCTGTTTTTT. Translating it yields CASSWTSNTGELFF.

The chain joins TRBV27 to TRBJ2-7; TRBD1 aligns across 10 bases. J lost 2 bases, V lost 7 bases, and 8 bases had no gene match. The CDR3 has 15 amino acids. CDR1 and CDR2 from the germline V gene are MNHEY and SMNVEV (reference sequence). The CDR3 loop is CASKPKGTGAYEQYF. The CDR3 bases are TGTGCCAGCAAGCCAAAGGGGACAGGGGCCTACGAGCAGTACTTC.